This T cell receptor (beta chain) was obtained from a study of regulatory and conventional T cells in RAG deficiency (dated by TCRdb to about 2017). Describing the broader study: The study used high-throughput TCR beta sequencing to compare repertoire diversity and composition of Treg, conventional CD4+ and CD8+ T cells between RAG-deficient patients and healthy controls. What the study reported, not specific to this receptor: For some subjects, some T-cell subset analyses were not performed. Compared with controls, Omenn syndrome and CID/AS patients had roughly 100-fold fewer unique TCR beta sequences in Treg cells, whereas the reduction in the other subsets was around 9.1-fold. All patient T-cell subsets had shorter CDR3 lengths; Omenn syndrome patients showed >85% Treg-Tconv repertoire overlap at nucleotide and amino acid level. Compared with control T-cell subpopulations, the RAG-deficient patients had markedly lower Shannon entropy and higher Simpson indices. In Omenn syndrome patients, sorted CD25-high CD127-low cells may represent peripherally activated cells rather than bona fide Treg cells.

The method was the immunoSEQ multiplex PCR assay. Rearranged TCR beta chain products were amplified from the genomic DNA of sorted T-cell subsets and were then sequenced. Per the authors' processing: Shannon entropy and Simpson indices were used to measure the diversity of productive TCR beta rearrangements in each repertoire. To gauge clonal expansion, the frequencies of the 100 most abundant productive TCR beta clonotypes among total reads were added together. The TRB repertoires were scored with a self-reactivity index that is based on amino acid usage at CDR3beta positions 6 and 7. Two-way ANOVA was applied to the repertoire analyses, whereas Student t or Mann-Whitney tests were applied to the flow cytometric analyses. TCRdb carries this immuneACCESS record with in-frame sequences only. Its versions omit some clonotypes, under half of them owing to an unresolved V gene in the studies checked, with the rest unexplained. The V and J calls and clone size are taken from that table; D and trimming were inferred from the DNA. The sample contains some 9,000 clones, more than 70% of them found a single time. The ten largest clones add up to around a third of the sample.

For repertoire analyses, the comparison group consisted of fewer than 10 healthy control donors. CD8+ T cells lacking CD4 were purified from blood before genomic DNA extraction. This clone was counted between two and nine times. Its antigen target is currently unknown. No base qualities exist here, and no much larger clone lies one base off it. The data were also submitted as part of a second study, on regulatory T cells. The second publication reports: The multiplex PCR relied on 52 forward TRBV primers and 13 reverse TRBJ primers, and amplification bias was corrected through assay-based and computational methods. Restricted unique TRB V-J pairs and skewed V and J gene usage were observed in patient repertoires, most markedly in regulatory T cells. T-cell receptor beta repertoires of sorted regulatory, conventional CD4+ and CD8+ T cells were compared between CD3G-deficient patients and healthy controls. Peripheral blood mononuclear cells were isolated by Ficoll density separation. A FACSAria cell sorter was used to isolate CD3+ CD8+ CD4- T cells. Within the immunoSEQ assay, multiplex PCR amplified rearranged TRB loci from genomic DNA. Sequencing of the TRB amplicons was done on an Illumina HiSeq platform. Custom algorithms error-filtered the raw sequences and aligned the raw sequences to reference gene sequences, after which the immunoSEQ online tools were used for analysis. Frequencies of productive and nonproductive TRB rearrangements were assessed among unique sequences as well as among total sequences. Group comparisons used t tests, Mann-Whitney tests or two-way ANOVA run in Prism software.

The sequenced sample consisted of CD8+ T cells sorted from blood. The TCR sequence derives from a human donor in good health.

The nucleotide sequence is TGTGCCAGCAGTTACGATGAGCAGTTCTTC. The encoded protein is CASSYDEQFF. Here the chain combines TRBV6-6 and TRBJ2-1, with the D gene not confidently named. V and J lose 2 bases and 8 bases, and a span of 1 base separates them. From a lookup of the germline V gene (reference sequence), CDR1 and CDR2 are MNHNY and SVGAGI. Taken from cysteine to phenylalanine, the CDR3 has 10 residues. Only CDR3 DNA is held: 30 bases, read in frame from base 1.